This T cell receptor beta chain originates from a study of T cell responses to AZD1222 COVID-19 vaccine. Notes on the study in general: The donor cohort was predominantly white British with a female majority, and clonal diversity may have been underestimated. Spike-specific TCR breadth and depth rose after two AZD1222 doses. A reported finding is that nearly half of spike-specific TCRs target unmutated variant regions. Researchers took repertoire samples only after the peak T cell response had come.

By share, this clone ranks as medium-sized. Its antigen is not identified. The protocol was immunoSEQ multiplex PCR, while the TCRdb copy is restricted to in-frame clones and leaves out a portion. The repertoire holds roughly 49,000 clones, with 65% to 85% as singletons. The CDR3 is 11 residues long. V dropped 7 bases and J dropped 5 bases, with 7 bases sitting between them. Sequencing was performed on peripheral blood, taken on day 0 of MenACWY control vaccination. The sequence came from an adult in good health. The genes are TRBV12-3 or TRBV12-4 and TRBJ2-3, with D unresolved. CDR3 in amino acids: CASTELDTQYF. CDR3 DNA: TGTGCCAGCACCGAATTAGATACGCAGTATTTT.